This TCR beta chain was found in a study of control samples from healthy donors and cancer patients. This clone was detected only once. The method was immunoSEQ multiplex PCR; TCRdb's version includes in-frame clones alone and lacks a portion of them. Here the sample spans approximately 170,000 clones, roughly nine tenths being singletons. Germline CDR1 reads SEHNR; CDR2 reads FQNEAQ (reference sequence). Unmatched junction bases numbered 8, after V lost 5 bases and J lost 5 bases. CDR3 length: 14 residues. Sequenced sample: blood. The chain uses TRBV7-9 and TRBJ1-1, with TRBD1 matching over 7 bases. The sequence was obtained from a man between 25 and 39 years old in good health. The DNA of the CDR3 is TGTGCCAGCAGCCTACGACAGGGCGGAACTGAAGCTTTCTTT. Translating it yields CASSLRQGGTEAFF.